The 7 T cell receptor beta chains given below trace back to one sample, sequenced in a study of OX40 agonist ivuxolimab in advanced cancers. Here immunoSEQ multiplex PCR was the method, and the copy in TCRdb shows in-frame clones only, minus some. The sample records about 94,000 clones, 70% to 90% being singletons. The sequencing here drew on CD4+ or CD8+ T cells sorted from blood, taken in a trial of the OX40 agonist ivuxolimab. The receptors come from an adult with an advanced solid tumor such as melanoma, head and neck, liver or kidney cancer.

CDR3 DNA: TGTGCCAGCAGTTTAATCGCTAGCGGGGCCGGGGAGCTGTTTTTT. As protein: CASSLIASGAGELFF. V usage is TRBV27 and J usage is TRBJ2-2, with 9 nucleotides matching TRBD2. From germline, CDR1 is MNHEY and CDR2 SMNVEV (reference sequence). The CDR3 totals 15 residues. V lost 2 bases and J lost 6; bases outside the gene matches: 4.

V is TRBV7-3 and J is TRBJ2-1, with a weak D call TRBD2 (5 bases). CDR3 size: 13 residues. V lost 4 bases, J lost 11 bases, and 15 bases lay in between. The V gene's germline CDR1 is SGHTA and CDR2 FQGTGA. For the CDR3, the DNA is TGTGCCAGCAGCTCCAAACTAGAAGGGAAGCAGTTCTTC. Translation: CASSSKLEGKQFF.

V usage is TRBV6-4 and J usage is TRBJ1-2; TRBD1 agrees at 10 bases. CDR3 length equals 16 residues. The V and J ends lost 6 bases and 0 bases, in that order; junction bases with no gene match: 7. Germline loops: CDR1 MRHNA, CDR2 SNTAGT. CDR3 DNA: TGTGCCAGCAGCGCCGGGACAGGGGCTACTAACTATGGCTACACCTTC. This encodes CASSAGTGATNYGYTF.

The chain recombines TRBV11-2 with TRBJ1-1; D unresolved. Trimming took 0 bases from V and 12 from J, leaving 11 bases between them. Per the germline V gene, CDR1 is SGHAT and CDR2 is FQNNGV. The CDR3 has 12 amino acids. The CDR3 spells CASSLDWLKTFF. The CDR3 nucleotides read TGTGCCAGCAGCTTAGACTGGCTGAAGACTTTCTTT.

The rearrangement links TRBV10-2 to TRBJ1-1; D gene ambiguous. In germline, CDR1 is WSHSY, CDR2 SAAADI. Trimming took off 7 bases at V and 11 bases at J, with 20 bases between the two ends. The CDR3 runs to 13 residues. CDR3 amino acids: CASISGGAVGAFF. The CDR3 DNA is TGCGCCAGCATCTCGGGCGGAGCGGTCGGCGCTTTCTTT.

In DNA, the CDR3 is TGTGCCTGGAGTGTGCGCCGCCTCCAAGAGACCCAGTACTTC. Translated, it gives CAWSVRRLQETQYF. The genes are TRBV30 and TRBJ2-5, with D hard to call. Germline lookup yields CDR1 GTSNPN and CDR2 SVGIG (reference sequence). Trimming pared 0 bases from V and 1 base from J, leaving 9 bases between. The CDR3 is 14 amino acids. Full variable domain (missing parts from reference TRBV30 and TRBJ2-5): SQTIHQWPATLVQPVGSPLSLECTVEGTSNPNLYWYRQAAGRGLQLLFYSVGIGQISSEVPQNLSASRPQDRQFILSSKKLLLSDSGFYLCAWSVRRLQETQYFGPGTRLLVL.

V usage is TRBV19 and J usage is TRBJ1-6; unclear D gene. This CDR3 spans 15 amino acids. Germline CDR1 LNHDA, CDR2 SQIVND (reference sequence). The V and J ends lost 2 bases and 10 bases respectively, with 15 bases between them. CDR3: CASSITRIPNSPLHF. The CDR3 DNA is TGTGCCAGTAGTATAACTCGGATCCCAAACTCACCCCTCCACTTT.